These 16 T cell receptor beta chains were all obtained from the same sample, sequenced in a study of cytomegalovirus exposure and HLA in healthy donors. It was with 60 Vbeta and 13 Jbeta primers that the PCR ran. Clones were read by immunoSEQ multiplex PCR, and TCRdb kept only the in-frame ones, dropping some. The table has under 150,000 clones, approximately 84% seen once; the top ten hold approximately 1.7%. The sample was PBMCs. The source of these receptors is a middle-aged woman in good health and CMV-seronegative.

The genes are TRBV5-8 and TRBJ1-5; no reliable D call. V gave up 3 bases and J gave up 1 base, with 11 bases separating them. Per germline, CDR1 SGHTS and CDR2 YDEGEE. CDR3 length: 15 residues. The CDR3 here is CASSSYIASNQPQHF. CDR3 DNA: TGTGCCAGCAGCTCATATATTGCGAGCAATCAGCCCCAGCATTTT.

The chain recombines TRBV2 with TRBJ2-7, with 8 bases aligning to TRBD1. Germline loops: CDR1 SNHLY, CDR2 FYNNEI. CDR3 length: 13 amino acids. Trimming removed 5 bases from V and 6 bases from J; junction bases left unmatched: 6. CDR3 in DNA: TGTGCCAGCAGTAAGACAGGGGAAATCGAGCAGTACTTC. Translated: CASSKTGEIEQYF.

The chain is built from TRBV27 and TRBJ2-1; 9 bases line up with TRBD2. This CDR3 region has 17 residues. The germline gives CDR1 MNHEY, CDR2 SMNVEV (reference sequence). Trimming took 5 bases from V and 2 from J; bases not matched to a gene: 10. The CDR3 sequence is CASSRVQREATYNEQFF. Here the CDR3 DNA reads TGTGCCAGCAGTAGGGTCCAGCGGGAGGCTACCTACAATGAGCAGTTCTTC.

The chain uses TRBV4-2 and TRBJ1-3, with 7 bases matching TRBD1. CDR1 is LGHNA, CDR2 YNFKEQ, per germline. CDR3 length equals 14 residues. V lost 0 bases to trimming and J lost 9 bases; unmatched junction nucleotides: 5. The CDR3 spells CASSQDTRQGTIYF. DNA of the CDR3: TGTGCCAGCAGCCAAGATACACGACAGGGCACCATATATTTT.

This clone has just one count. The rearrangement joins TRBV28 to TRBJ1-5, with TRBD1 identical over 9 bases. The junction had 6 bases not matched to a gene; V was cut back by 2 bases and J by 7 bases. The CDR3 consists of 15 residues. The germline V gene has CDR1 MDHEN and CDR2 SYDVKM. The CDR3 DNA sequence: TGTGCCAGCAGTTTAGGACAGGGGTATCGACAGCCCCAGCATTTT. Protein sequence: CASSLGQGYRQPQHF.

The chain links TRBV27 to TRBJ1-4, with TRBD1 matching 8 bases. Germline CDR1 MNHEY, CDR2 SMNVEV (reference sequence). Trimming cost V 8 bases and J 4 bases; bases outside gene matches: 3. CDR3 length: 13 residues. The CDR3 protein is CASQGAGNEKLFF. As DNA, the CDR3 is TGTGCCAGCCAGGGGGCGGGTAATGAAAAACTGTTTTTT.

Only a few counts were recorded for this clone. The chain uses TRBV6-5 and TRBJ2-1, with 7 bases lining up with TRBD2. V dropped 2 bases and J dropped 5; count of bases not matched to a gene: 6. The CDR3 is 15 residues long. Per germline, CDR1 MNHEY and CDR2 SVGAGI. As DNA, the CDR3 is TGTGCCAGCAGTTACGGATCTAGCGGCAACAATGAGCAGTTCTTC. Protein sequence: CASSYGSSGNNEQFF.

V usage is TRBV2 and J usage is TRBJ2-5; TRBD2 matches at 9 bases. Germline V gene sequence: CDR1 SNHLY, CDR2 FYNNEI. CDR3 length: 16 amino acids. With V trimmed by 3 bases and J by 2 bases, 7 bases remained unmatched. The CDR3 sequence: CASSEMKRGVQETQYF. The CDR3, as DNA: TGTGCCAGCAGTGAGATGAAGCGGGGGGTACAAGAGACCCAGTACTTC. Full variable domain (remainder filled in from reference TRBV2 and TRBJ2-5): EPEVTQTPSHQVTQMGQEVILRCVPISNHLYFYWYRQILGQKVEFLVSFYNNEISEKSEIFDDQFSVERPDGSNFTLKIRSTKLEDSAMYFCASSEMKRGVQETQYFGPGTRLLVL.

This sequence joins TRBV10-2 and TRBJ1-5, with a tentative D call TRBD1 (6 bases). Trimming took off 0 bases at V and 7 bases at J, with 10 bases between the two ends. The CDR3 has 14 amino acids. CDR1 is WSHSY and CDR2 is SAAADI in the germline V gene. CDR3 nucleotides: TGCGCCAGCAGTGAGTCGACGCAGGGGCAGCCCCAGCATTTT. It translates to CASSESTQGQPQHF.

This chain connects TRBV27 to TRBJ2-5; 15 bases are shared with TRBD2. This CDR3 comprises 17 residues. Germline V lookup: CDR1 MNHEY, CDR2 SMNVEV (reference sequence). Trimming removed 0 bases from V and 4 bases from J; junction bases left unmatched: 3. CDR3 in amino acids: CASSLSGGLAGGETQYF. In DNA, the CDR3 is TGTGCCAGCAGTTTATCCGGGGGACTAGCGGGGGGAGAGACCCAGTACTTC.

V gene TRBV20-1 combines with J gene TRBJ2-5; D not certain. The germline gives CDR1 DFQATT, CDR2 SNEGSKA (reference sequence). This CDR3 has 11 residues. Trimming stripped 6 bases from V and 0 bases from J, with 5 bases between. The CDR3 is CSALHQETQYF. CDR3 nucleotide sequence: TGCAGTGCCCTACACCAAGAGACCCAGTACTTC.

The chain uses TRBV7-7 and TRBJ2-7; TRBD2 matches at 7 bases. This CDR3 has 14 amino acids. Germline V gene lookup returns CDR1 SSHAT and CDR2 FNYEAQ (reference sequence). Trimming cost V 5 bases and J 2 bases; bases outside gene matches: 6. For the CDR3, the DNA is TGTGCCAGCAGCCACGCTAGCGGTCCCTACGAGCAGTACTTC. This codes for CASSHASGPYEQYF.

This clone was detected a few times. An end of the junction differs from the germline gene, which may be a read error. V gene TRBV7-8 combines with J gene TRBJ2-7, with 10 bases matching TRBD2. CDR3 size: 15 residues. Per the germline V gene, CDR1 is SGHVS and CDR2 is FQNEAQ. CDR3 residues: CASSQPGLASSEQYF. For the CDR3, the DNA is TGTGCCAGCAGCCAACCGGGACTAGCGTCCTCCGAGCAGTACTTC.

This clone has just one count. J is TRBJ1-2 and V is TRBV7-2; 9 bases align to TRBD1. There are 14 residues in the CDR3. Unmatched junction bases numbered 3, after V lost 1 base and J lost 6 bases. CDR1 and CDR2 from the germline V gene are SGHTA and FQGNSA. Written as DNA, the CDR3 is TGTGCCAGCAGCTTAGTAAGGACAGGGGATGGCTACACCTTC. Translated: CASSLVRTGDGYTF.

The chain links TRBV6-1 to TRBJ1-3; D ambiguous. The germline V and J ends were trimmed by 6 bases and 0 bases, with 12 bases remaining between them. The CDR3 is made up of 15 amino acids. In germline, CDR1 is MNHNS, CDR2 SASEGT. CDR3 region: CASRPERSSGNTIYF. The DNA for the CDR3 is TGTGCCAGCAGACCGGAAAGGAGCTCTGGAAACACCATATATTTT.

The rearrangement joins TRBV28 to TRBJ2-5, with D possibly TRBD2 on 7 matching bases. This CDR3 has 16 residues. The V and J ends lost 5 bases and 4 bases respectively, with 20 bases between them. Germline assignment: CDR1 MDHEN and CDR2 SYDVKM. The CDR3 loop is CASSTGRQGQSETQYF. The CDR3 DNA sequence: TGTGCCAGCAGTACCGGGAGGCAGGGACAATCAGAGACCCAGTACTTC.